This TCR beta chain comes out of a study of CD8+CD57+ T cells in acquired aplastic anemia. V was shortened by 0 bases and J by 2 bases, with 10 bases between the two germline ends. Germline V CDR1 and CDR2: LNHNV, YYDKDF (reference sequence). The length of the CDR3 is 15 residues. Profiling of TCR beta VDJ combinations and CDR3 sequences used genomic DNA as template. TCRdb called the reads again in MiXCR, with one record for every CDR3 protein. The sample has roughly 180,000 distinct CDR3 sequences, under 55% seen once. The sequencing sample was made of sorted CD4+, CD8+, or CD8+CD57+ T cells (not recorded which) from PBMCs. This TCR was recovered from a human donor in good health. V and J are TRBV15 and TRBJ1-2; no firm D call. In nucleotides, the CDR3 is TGTGCCACCAGCAGAGAAAGAGACACCAACTATGGCTACACCTTC. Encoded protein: CATSRERDTNYGYTF.